The sequence of this T cell receptor (beta chain) was determined in a study of shared clonotypes between healthy human individuals. The study's findings and limits: The low donor count limited represented genetic and exposure-history diversity.

This table comes from immunoSEQ multiplex PCR, and its TCRdb copy is limited to in-frame clones, with some not included. The data show 450,000 to 500,000 clones, roughly 80% seen once. Turning to this clone: Its specificity is unknown.

V lost 4 bases and J 0 bases, leaving 11 bases between the germline ends. Germline loops: CDR1 SGHDT, CDR2 YYEEEE. The CDR3 extends over 14 amino acids. Within Nashville, Tennessee resided all donors, each a Caucasian adult. Genomic DNA from unsorted samples was obtained from 70 million to 95 million PBMCs (per sample). This TCR came from a woman aged 35 to 49 in good health. Some clones in this sample may be carry-over from other donors' samples. The sample was PBMCs. The chain uses TRBV5-6 and TRBJ2-7; D call uncertain. The DNA for the CDR3 is TGTGCCAGCAGCGGGCGGCCTCTCTCCTACGAGCAGTACTTC. This translates into CASSGRPLSYEQYF.